The sequence of this T cell receptor beta chain was determined in a study of blood T cell repertoires in COVID-19 (dated by TCRdb to 2020 to 2022). The study in broad terms: Collaborator samples came from the United States, Italy and Spain and covered acute and convalescent phases of COVID-19. A de-identified subject ID, COVID-19 status, age in years and sex were almost always included in the sample metadata. Subjects who had been exposed to COVID-19, were actively infected with it, or had recovered from it provided the deeply sampled blood TCRbeta repertoires that made up the dataset. The repertoires were released in a freely available public database meant as a resource for research on the immune response to SARS-CoV-2. The material from the prospective study consisted of cDNA or gDNA derived from T cells, B-cell-depleted T cells, or PBMCs. HLA class I and class II types, where available, came from metadata supplied by the sample provider rather than from assay-based typing. The samples were drawn from two sources: the first 160 participants of the ongoing ImmuneRACE study, and 1,200 or so subjects contributed by 6 global collaborators.

A single count supports this clone. Its binding antigen is unknown. Within one base of it there is no much larger clone, and no base qualities were kept. The immunoSEQ Assay, a bias-controlled multiplex PCR, was used to amplify TCRbeta CDR3 regions from genomic DNA. The source study handled its data this way. The number of nucleated cells in each sample was estimated from the amplification of reference gene primers within the assay. To quantify the absolute abundance of each unique TCRbeta CDR3 rearrangement, sequence reads were collapsed and filtered. For each sample, productive Simpson clonality was calculated as the square root of Simpson's diversity index across productive rearrangements. TCRdb holds this immuneACCESS table with in-frame rearrangements only. Some clones are missing; in checked studies, unresolved V genes explain under half, and the rest has no known cause. That table supplies the V and J calls and clone size; D and trimming were determined from the DNA. The sample contains 380,000 or so clones, more than 75% of them found a single time. The ten largest make up 1.3% of the sample.

Overall study outcomes, separate from this receptor: How much clinical and demographic metadata was included differed by source and by participant, and the metadata was provided uncurated.

The cysteine opens and the phenylalanine closes a CDR3 of 15 amino acids. The only DNA kept is the CDR3, 45 bases in frame from the first base. Germline trimming amounts to 1 base on V and 6 bases on J, with 6 as the count of junction bases outside the gene matches. The germline V gene supplies CDR1 SGHVS and CDR2 FQNEAQ. Enrolling through a virtual design, the prospective study's participants ranged in age from about 18 to 89 years and lived across around 25 United States geographic areas. Cohort assignment in the prospective study relied on participant-reported clinical history from a screening survey and a study questionnaire. ImmuneRACE Cohort 3 recovered participants were defined by two consecutive negative NP/OP PCR tests, healthcare professional clearance, or symptom resolution. Each participant in the prospective study had whole blood, serum and a nasopharyngeal or oropharyngeal swab collected by mobile phlebotomists. Prospective study participants could optionally give additional blood draws and questionnaires over an approximately 2-month period. Prospective study blood samples were shipped either frozen or at room temperature before DNA extraction.

The sequence was collected from a man aged 25-40 years who had recovered from COVID-19. The sequencing sample was made of PBMCs or T cells enriched from blood (not recorded which). This chain is built from TRBV7-8 and TRBJ2-1; 7 bases in between match TRBD2. The DNA is TGTGCCAGCAGCTTAGGTATAACGGGGGGCAATGAGCAGTTCTTC. Translated, this gives CASSLGITGGNEQFF.